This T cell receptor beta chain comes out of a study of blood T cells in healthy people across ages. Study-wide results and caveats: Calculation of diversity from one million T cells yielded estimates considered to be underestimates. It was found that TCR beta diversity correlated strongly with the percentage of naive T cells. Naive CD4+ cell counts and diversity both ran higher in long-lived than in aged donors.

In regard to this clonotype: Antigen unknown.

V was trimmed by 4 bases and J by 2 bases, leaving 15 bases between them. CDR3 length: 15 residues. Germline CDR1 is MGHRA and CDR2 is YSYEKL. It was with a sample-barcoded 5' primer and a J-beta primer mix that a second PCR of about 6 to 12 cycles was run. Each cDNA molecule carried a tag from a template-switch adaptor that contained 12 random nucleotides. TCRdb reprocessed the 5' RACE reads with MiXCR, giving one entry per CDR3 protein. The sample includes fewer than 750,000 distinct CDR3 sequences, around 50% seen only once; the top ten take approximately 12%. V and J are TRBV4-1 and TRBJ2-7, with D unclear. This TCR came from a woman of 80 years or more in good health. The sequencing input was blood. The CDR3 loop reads CASSRTVEGTYEQYF. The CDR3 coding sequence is TGCGCCAGCAGCCGCACCGTGGAAGGTACCTACGAGCAGTACTTC.